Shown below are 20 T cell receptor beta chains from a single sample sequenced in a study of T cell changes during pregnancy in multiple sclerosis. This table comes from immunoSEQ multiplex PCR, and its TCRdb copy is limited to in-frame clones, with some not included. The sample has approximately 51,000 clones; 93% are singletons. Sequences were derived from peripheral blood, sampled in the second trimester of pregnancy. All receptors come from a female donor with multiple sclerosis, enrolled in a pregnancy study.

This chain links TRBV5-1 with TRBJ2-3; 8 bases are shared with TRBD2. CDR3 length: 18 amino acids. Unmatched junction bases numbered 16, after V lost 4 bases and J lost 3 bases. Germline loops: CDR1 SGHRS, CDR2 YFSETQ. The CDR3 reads CASSGGLASGLRTDTQYF. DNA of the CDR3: TGCGCCAGCAGCGGAGGACTAGCTTCGGGGTTAAGGACAGATACGCAGTATTTT.

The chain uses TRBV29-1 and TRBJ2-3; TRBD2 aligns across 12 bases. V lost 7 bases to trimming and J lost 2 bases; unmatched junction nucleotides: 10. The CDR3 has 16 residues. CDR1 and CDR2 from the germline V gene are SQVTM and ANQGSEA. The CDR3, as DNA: TGCAGCGCCCTAAAACCTAGCGGGAGGGCCACAGATACGCAGTATTTT. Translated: CSALKPSGRATDTQYF.

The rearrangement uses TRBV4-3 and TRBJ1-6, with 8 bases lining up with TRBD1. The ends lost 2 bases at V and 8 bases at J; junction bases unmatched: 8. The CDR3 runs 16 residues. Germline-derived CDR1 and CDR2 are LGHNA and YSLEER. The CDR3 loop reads CASSQTPMTGDSPLHF. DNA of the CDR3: TGCGCCAGCAGCCAAACTCCTATGACAGGGGATTCACCCCTCCACTTT.

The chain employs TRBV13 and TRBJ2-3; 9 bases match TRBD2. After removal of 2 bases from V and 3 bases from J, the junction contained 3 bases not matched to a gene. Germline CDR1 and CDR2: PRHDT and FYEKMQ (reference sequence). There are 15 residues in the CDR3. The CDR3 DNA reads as TGTGCCAGCAGCTTAAGGCGGGAGGGTACAGATACGCAGTATTTT. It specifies CASSLRREGTDTQYF.

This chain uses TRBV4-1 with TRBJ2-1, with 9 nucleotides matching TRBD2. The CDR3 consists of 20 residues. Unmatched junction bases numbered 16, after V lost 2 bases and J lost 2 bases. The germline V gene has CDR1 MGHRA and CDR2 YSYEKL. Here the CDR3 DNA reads TGCGCCAGCAGCCAAACCCGCGGGGGGCTGACTAGCGGTCCCTACAATGAGCAGTTCTTC. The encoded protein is CASSQTRGGLTSGPYNEQFF.

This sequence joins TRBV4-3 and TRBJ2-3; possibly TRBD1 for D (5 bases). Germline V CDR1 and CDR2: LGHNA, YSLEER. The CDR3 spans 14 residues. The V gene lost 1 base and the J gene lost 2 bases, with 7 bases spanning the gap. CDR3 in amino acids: CASSQVGATDTQYF. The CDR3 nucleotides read TGCGCCAGCAGCCAAGTTGGGGCCACAGATACGCAGTATTTT.

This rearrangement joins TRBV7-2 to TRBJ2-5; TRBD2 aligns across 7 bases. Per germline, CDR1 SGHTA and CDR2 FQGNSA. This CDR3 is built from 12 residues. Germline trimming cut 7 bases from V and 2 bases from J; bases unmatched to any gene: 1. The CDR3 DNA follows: TGTGCCAGCAAGGGACTACAAGAGACCCAGTACTTC. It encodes CASKGLQETQYF.

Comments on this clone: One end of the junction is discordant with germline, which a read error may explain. CDR3 amino acids: CASSLDRGTKAFF. In DNA, the CDR3 is TGTGCCAGCAGCTTGGACAGGGGCACTAAAGCTTTCTTT. The chain employs TRBV7-3 and TRBJ1-1, with 9 bases that match TRBD1. The CDR3 spans 13 residues. Germline V gene data show CDR1 as SGHTA and CDR2 as FQGTGA.

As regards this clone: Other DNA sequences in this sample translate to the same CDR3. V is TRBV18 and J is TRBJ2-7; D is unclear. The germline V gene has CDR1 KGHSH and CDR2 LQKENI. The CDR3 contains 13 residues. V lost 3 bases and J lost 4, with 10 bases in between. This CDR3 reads CASSPPSSYEQYF. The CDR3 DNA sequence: TGTGCCAGCTCACCCCCCTCTAGTTACGAGCAGTACTTC.

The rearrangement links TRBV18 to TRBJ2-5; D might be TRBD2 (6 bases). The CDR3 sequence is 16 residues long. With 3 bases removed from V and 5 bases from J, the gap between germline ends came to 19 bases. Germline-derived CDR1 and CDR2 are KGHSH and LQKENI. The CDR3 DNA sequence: TGTGCCAGCTCACCCAACGAGAAGACTAGTTTCGAGACCCAGTACTTC. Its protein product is CASSPNEKTSFETQYF.

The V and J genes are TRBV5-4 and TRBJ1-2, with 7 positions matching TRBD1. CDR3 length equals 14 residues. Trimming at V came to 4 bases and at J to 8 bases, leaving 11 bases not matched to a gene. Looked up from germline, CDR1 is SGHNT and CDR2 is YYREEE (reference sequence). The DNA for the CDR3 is TGTGCCAGCAGCGGCGGAGGGGGCGGAAAGGGCTACACCTTC. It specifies CASSGGGGGKGYTF. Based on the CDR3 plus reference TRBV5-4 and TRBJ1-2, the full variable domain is ETGVTQSPTHLIKTRGQQVTLRCSSQSGHNTVSWYQQALGQGPQFIFQYYREEENGRGNFPPRFSGLQFPNYSSELNVNALELDDSALYLCASSGGGGGKGYTFGSGTRLTVV.

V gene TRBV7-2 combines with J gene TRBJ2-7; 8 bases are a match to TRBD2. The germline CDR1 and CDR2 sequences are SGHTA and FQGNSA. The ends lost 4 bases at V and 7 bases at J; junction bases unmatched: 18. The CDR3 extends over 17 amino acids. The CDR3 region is CASSSLTAGGPLGEQYF. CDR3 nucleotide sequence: TGTGCCAGCAGCTCCCTGACGGCGGGAGGCCCCTTGGGAGAGCAGTACTTC. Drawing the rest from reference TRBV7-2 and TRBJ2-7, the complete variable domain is GAGVSQSPSNKVTEKGKDVELRCDPISGHTALYWYRQSLGQGLEFLIYFQGNSAPDKSGLPSDRFSAERTGGSVSTLTIQRTQQEDSAVYLCASSSLTAGGPLGEQYFGPGTRLTVT.

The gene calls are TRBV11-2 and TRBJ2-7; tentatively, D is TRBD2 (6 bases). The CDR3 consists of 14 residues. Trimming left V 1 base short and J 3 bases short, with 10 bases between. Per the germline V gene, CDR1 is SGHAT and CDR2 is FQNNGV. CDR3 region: CASSLVRGGYEQYF. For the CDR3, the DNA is TGTGCCAGCAGCTTAGTTAGGGGAGGCTACGAGCAGTACTTC.

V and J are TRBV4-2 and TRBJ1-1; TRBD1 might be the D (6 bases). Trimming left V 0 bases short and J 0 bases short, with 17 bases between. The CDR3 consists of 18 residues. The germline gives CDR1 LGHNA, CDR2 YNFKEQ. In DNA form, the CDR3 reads TGTGCCAGCAGCCAAGAAAAGAGGACAGCCGTTATGAACACTGAAGCTTTCTTT. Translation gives CASSQEKRTAVMNTEAFF.

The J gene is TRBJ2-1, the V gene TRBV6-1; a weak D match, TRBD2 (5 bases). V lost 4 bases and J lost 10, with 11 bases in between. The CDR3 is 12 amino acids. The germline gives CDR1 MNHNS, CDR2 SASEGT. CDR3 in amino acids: CASSATTQEQFF. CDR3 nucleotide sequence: TGTGCCAGCAGTGCGACTACCCAAGAGCAGTTCTTC.

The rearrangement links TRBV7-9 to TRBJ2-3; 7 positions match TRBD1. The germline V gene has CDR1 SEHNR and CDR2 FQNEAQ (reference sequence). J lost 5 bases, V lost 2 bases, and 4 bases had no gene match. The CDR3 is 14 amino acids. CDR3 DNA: TGTGCCAGCAGCTTACGCCAGGGGGAAGATACGCAGTATTTT. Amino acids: CASSLRQGEDTQYF.

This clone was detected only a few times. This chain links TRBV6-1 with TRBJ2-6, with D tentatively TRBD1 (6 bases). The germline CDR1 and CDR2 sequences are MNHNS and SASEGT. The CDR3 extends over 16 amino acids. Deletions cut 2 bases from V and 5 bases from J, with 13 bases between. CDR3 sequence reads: CASSEWSQGRANVLTF. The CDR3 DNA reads TGTGCCAGCAGTGAATGGTCACAGGGTAGGGCCAACGTCCTGACTTTC.

The CDR3 loop reads CASSGLSQETQYF. The DNA for the CDR3 is TGTGCCAGCAGTGGACTGTCGCAAGAGACCCAGTACTTC. The J gene is TRBJ2-5, the V gene TRBV6-5, with TRBD2 as a possible D gene (5 bases). The length of the CDR3 is 13 residues. V lost 5 bases and J 2 bases, leaving 9 bases between the germline ends. The germline gives CDR1 MNHEY, CDR2 SVGAGI.

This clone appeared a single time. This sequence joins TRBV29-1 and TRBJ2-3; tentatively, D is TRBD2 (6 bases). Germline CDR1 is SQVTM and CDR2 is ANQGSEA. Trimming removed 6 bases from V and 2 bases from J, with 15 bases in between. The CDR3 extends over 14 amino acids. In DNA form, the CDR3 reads TGCAGCGTCTCCCGGGACTGGACCACAGATACGCAGTATTTT. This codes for CSVSRDWTTDTQYF.

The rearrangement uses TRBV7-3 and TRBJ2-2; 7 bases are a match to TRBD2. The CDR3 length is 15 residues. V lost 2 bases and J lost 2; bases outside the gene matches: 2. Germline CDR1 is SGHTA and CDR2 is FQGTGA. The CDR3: CASSLSSGNTGELFF. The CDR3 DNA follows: TGTGCCAGCAGCTTATCTAGCGGAAACACCGGGGAGCTGTTTTTT. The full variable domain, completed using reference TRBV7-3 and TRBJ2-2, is GAGVSQTPSNKVTEKGKYVELRCDPISGHTALYWYRQSLGQGPEFLIYFQGTGAADDSGLPNDRFFAVRPEGSVSTLKIQRTERGDSAVYLCASSLSSGNTGELFFGEGSRLTVL.